Sequencing of this T cell receptor beta chain was carried out in a study of T-cell memory formation after mild COVID-19. This CDR3 has 17 residues. V dropped 0 bases and J dropped 4; count of bases not matched to a gene: 10. CDR1 is SGHTA and CDR2 is FQGNSA in the germline V gene. One entry per CDR3 protein results from TCRdb running MiXCR on the 5' RACE reads. The profile shows about 140,000 distinct CDR3 sequences, 11% to 15% of them singletons. This clonotype was obtained from an adult woman who had mild COVID-19 (a few samples of this study predate the infection). Cell type and time point are not known. Specimen: PBMCs or a T cell subset sorted from them (not recorded which). The chain has TRBV7-2 and TRBJ2-3, with 7 bases that match TRBD2. CDR3 DNA: TGTGCCAGCAGCTTAGCTAGGGGAGGGGTTGAGGCAGATACGCAGTATTTT. It yields the protein CASSLARGGVEADTQYF.